This passage covers 8 T cell receptor beta chains from one sample sequenced in a study of cytomegalovirus exposure and HLA in healthy donors. This table comes from immunoSEQ multiplex PCR, and its TCRdb copy is limited to in-frame clones, with some not included. The sample holds 150,000 to 200,000 clones, 86% seen once. Sequenced material: PBMCs. These receptors all come from a woman between 18 and 29 years old in good health and CMV-seronegative.

The chain employs TRBV7-8 and TRBJ2-2, with 9 bases aligning to TRBD1. Trimming cost V 3 bases and J 4 bases; bases outside gene matches: 12. Germline V CDR1 and CDR2: SGHVS, FQNEAQ. This CDR3 spans 18 amino acids. The CDR3 bases are TGTGCCAGCAGCTTCGCGACAGGGGGTCCGTGGGGCACCGGGGAGCTGTTTTTT. Translating gives CASSFATGGPWGTGELFF.

The V gene is TRBV6-1, the J gene TRBJ1-1, with D unclear. Germline loops: CDR1 MNHNS, CDR2 SASEGT. Trimming removed 2 bases from V and 0 bases from J, with 10 bases in between. The CDR3 extends over 15 amino acids. The CDR3 here is CASSEPETMNTEAFF. As DNA, the CDR3 is TGTGCCAGCAGTGAACCAGAAACCATGAACACTGAAGCTTTCTTT.

The chain couples TRBV5-8 to TRBJ2-7, with D possibly being TRBD1 (5 bases). The CDR3 is 16 amino acids. The germline V gene has CDR1 SGHTS and CDR2 YDEGEE. V gave up 2 bases and J gave up 3 bases, with 18 bases separating them. This CDR3 reads CASSFMVAGSFYEQYF. In DNA form, the CDR3 reads TGTGCCAGCAGCTTTATGGTAGCAGGGTCTTTCTACGAGCAGTACTTC.

J is TRBJ2-3 and V is TRBV19; D uncertain. The V gene's germline CDR1 is LNHDA and CDR2 SQIVND (reference sequence). With 10 bases removed from V and 2 bases from J, the gap between germline ends came to 13 bases. The CDR3 runs 13 residues. DNA of the CDR3: TGTGCCATCAGTAGAGGAGTCACAGATACGCAGTATTTT. It codes for CAISRGVTDTQYF.

This sequence joins TRBV19 and TRBJ1-1; 8 bases agree with TRBD1. The CDR3 consists of 16 residues. Per the germline V gene, CDR1 is LNHDA and CDR2 is SQIVND (reference sequence). The trim removed 7 bases at V and 4 bases at J, leaving 14 bases unmatched. The CDR3 here is CASIAGGITGGTEAFF. CDR3 DNA: TGTGCCAGTATCGCTGGGGGGATTACAGGGGGCACTGAAGCTTTCTTT.

The chain carries TRBV6-1 and TRBJ2-2, with 9 positions matching TRBD2. Germline V gene lookup returns CDR1 MNHNS and CDR2 SASEGT. V was pared by 4 bases and J by 7 bases, with 16 bases of the junction left unmatched. This CDR3 has 18 amino acids. CDR3 in DNA: TGTGCCAGCAGTGTGACGGCTTGGGGTAGCGGGAGAAACGGGGAGCTGTTTTTT. Translating it yields CASSVTAWGSGRNGELFF.

The rearrangement links TRBV23-1 to TRBJ2-7; D is possibly TRBD1 (6 bases). TRBV23-1 is noted as an ORF with a role that remains uncertain. Trimming pared 0 bases from V and 4 bases from J, leaving 16 bases between. The CDR3 length is 16 residues. The CDR3 coding sequence is TGCGCCAGCAGTCAATCGATCCAGGGGCCAAGGTACGAGCAGTACTTC. Its translation is CASSQSIQGPRYEQYF.

The chain carries TRBV6-4 and TRBJ1-1, with a possible D match to TRBD1 (5 bases). The CDR3 is 13 amino acids. V was shortened by 6 bases and J by 5 bases, with 13 bases between the two germline ends. Germline CDR1 MRHNA, CDR2 SNTAGT. CDR3 region: CASRTSGGTEAFF. The CDR3 coding sequence is TGTGCCAGCAGGACGTCGGGGGGGACTGAAGCTTTCTTT.